This TCR beta chain emerged from a study of healthy donors' naive CD4 and CD8 T cells. Starting from approximately 500 ng of total RNA, TCR libraries were made with linear amplification. MiXCR, applied by TCRdb to the reads, yields one record per CDR3 protein. Of around 180,000 distinct CDR3 sequences listed, nearly 75% are singletons. V lost 5 bases to trimming and J lost 0 bases; unmatched junction nucleotides: 4. CDR3 size: 15 residues. The germline gives CDR1 MNHEY, CDR2 SVGAGI. The genes are TRBV6-5 and TRBJ1-5, with 7 nucleotides matching TRBD1. This TCR was recovered from a pool of human donors in good health; the sample pools cells from several healthy donors. The material sequenced was naive CD4+ and CD8+ T cells sorted from blood, pooled from several donors. The CDR3 coding sequence is TGTGCCAGCAGTCCGACAGGGTATAGCAATCAGCCCCAGCATTTT. Translated, it gives CASSPTGYSNQPQHF.